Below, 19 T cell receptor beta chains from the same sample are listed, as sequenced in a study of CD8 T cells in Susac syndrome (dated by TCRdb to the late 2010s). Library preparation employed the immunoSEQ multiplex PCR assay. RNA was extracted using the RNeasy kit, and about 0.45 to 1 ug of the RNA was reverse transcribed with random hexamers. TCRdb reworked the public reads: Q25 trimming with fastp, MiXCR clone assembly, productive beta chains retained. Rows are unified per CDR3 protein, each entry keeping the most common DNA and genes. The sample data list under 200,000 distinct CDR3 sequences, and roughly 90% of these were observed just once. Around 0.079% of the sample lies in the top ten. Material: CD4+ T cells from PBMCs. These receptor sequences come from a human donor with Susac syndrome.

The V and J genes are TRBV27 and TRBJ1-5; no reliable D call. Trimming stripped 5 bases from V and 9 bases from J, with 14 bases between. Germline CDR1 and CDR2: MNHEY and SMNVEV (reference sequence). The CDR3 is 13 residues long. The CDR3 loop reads CASSPPGLGPQHF. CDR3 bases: TGTGCCAGCAGTCCCCCGGGTTTAGGGCCCCAGCATTTT.

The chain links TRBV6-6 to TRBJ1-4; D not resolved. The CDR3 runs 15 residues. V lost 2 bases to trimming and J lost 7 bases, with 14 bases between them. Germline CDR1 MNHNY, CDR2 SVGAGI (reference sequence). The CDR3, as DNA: TGTGCCAGCAGTTACAGTGTGTGGGAACCTGAAAAACTGTTTTTT. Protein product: CASSYSVWEPEKLFF.

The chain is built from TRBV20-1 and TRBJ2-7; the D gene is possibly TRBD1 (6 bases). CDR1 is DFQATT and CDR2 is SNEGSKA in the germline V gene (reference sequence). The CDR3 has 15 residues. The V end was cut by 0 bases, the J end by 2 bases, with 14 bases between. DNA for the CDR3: TGCAGTGCTAGAGATCCCAGGACAGATACCTACGAGCAGTACTTC. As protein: CSARDPRTDTYEQYF.

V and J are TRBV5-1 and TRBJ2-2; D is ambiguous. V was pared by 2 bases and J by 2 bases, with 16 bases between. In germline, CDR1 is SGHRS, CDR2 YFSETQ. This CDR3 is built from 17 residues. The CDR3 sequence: CASSFSAGSTNTGELFF. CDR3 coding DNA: TGCGCCAGCAGCTTCTCAGCAGGATCAACCAACACCGGGGAGCTGTTTTTT.

For the CDR3, the DNA is TGTGCCAGCGGTCTCCAGTCCGAGCAGTACTTC. Amino acids: CASGLQSEQYF. The chain recombines TRBV12-3 or TRBV12-4 with TRBJ2-7; D not certain. V was cut by 8 bases and J by 6 bases, with 11 bases left in between. The CDR3 totals 11 residues.

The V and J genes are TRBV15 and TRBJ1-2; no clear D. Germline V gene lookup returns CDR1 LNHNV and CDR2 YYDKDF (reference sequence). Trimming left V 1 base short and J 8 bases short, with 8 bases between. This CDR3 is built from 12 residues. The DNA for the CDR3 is TGTGCCACCAGCAGAGGCCCCCTCGGCTACACCTTC. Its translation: CATSRGPLGYTF.

The CDR3, as DNA: TGCAGTGCTCACAGGCTACTGGGACGAGACAATCAGCCCCAGCATTTT. It is translated as CSAHRLLGRDNQPQHF. This sequence joins TRBV20-1 and TRBJ1-5; possible D gene TRBD1, 5 bases. The V gene lost 5 bases and the J gene lost 3 bases, with 20 bases spanning the gap. Germline CDR1 and CDR2: DFQATT and SNEGSKA (reference sequence). The CDR3 length is 16 residues.

CDR3 sequence (DNA): TGCGCCAGCAGCTTGGGTGGACAGGGGGCGGAGGAGCAGTACTTC. Protein: CASSLGGQGAEEQYF. The rearrangement links TRBV5-1 to TRBJ2-7, with 11 bases fitting TRBD1. This CDR3 comprises 15 residues. The J segment lost 7 bases and the V segment lost 0 bases, leaving 6 bases of the junction unmatched. CDR1 and CDR2 from the germline V gene are SGHRS and YFSETQ.

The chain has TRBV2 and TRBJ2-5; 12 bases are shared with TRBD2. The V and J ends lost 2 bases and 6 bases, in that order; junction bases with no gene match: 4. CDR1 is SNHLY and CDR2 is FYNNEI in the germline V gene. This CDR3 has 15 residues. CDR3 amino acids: CASSEKTSGSKTQYF. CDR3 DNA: TGTGCCAGCAGTGAAAAGACTAGCGGGAGTAAGACCCAGTACTTC.

CDR3 protein: CAWSGGSYGYTF. Written as DNA, the CDR3 is TGTGCCTGGAGTGGCGGGTCCTATGGCTACACCTTC. This chain links TRBV30 with TRBJ1-2; D is undetermined. Trimming removed 1 base at V and 4 bases at J, with 7 bases between. CDR3 length: 12 residues. Germline CDR1 and CDR2: GTSNPN and SVGIG (reference sequence).

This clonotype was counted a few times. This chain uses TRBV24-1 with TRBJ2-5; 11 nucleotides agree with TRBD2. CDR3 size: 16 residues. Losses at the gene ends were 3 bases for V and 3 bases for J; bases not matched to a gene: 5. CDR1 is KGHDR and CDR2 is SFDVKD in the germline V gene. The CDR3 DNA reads TGTGCCACCAGTGATCCCGGGACTAGCGGCAAAGAGACCCAGTACTTC. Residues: CATSDPGTSGKETQYF.

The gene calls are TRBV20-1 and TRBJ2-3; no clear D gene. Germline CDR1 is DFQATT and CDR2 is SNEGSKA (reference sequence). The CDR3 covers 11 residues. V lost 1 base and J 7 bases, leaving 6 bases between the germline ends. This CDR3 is CSARGAHTQYF. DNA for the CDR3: TGCAGTGCTAGAGGGGCCCATACGCAGTATTTT.

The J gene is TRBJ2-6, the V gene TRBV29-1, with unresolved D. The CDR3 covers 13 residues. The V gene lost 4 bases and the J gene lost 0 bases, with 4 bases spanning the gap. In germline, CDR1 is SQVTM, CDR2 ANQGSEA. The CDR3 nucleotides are TGCAGCGTTGGCTACTCTGGGGCCAACGTCCTGACTTTC. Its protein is CSVGYSGANVLTF. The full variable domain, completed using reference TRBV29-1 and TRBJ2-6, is SAVISQKPSRDICQRGTSLTIQCQVDSQVTMMFWYRQQPGQSLTLIATANQGSEATYESGFVIDKFPISRPNLTFSTLTVSNMSPEDSSIYLCSVGYSGANVLTFGAGSRLTVL.

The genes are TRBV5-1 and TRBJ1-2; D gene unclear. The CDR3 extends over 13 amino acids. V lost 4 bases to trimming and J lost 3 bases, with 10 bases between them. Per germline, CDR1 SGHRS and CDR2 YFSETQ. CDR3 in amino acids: CASSLDIYYGYTF. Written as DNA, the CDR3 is TGCGCCAGCAGCCTCGACATCTACTATGGCTACACCTTC.

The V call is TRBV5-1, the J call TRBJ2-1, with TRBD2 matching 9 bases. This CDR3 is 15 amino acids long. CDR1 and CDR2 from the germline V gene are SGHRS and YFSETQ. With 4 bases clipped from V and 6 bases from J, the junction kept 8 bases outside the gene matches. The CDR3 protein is CASSLPGLASNEQFF. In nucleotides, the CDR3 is TGCGCCAGCAGCCTACCGGGACTAGCTAGCAATGAGCAGTTCTTC.

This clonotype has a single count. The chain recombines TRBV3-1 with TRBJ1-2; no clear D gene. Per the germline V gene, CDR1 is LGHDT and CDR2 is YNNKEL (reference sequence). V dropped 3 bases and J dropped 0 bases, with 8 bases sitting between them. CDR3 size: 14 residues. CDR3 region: CASSHGIPNYGYTF. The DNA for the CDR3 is TGTGCCAGCAGCCACGGGATCCCTAACTATGGCTACACCTTC.

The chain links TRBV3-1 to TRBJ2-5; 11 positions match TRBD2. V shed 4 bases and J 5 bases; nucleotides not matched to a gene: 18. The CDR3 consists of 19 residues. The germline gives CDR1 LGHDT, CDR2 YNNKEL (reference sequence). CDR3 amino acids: CASSRERLTSGEDLETQYF. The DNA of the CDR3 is TGTGCCAGCAGCCGGGAGCGTCTGACTAGCGGGGAGGATCTTGAGACCCAGTACTTC.

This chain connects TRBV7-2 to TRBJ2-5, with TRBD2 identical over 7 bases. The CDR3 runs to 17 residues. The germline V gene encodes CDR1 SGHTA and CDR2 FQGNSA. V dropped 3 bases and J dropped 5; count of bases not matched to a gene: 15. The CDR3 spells CASSFQTSPAASETQYF. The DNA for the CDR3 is TGTGCCAGCAGCTTTCAGACTAGCCCTGCGGCCTCCGAGACCCAGTACTTC.

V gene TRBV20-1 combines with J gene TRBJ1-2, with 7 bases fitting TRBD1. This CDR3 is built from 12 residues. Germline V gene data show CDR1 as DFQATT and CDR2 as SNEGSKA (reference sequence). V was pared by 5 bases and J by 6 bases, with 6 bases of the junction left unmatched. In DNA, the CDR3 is TGCAGTGCTGGTGGGGACAGAAATGGCTACACCTTC. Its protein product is CSAGGDRNGYTF.